This is a list of T cell receptor beta chains from one sample in a study of blood T cells in healthy people across ages. TCRdb redid the calling of the 5' RACE reads with MiXCR, one entry per CDR3 protein. The top ten hold around 11% of the sample, which has under 2 million distinct CDR3 sequences, about 31% seen once. The specimen sequenced was blood. These receptors were taken from a woman aged 25-40 years in good health. Both conserved end residues are trimmed from each CDR3. Fields, in order: CDR3 protein, J gene, V gene, D gene, CDR3 length. The D gene is left open where the match is weak.

ASSEGGTSGGYNEQF TRBJ2-1 TRBV2 TRBD2 15
ASSLGWGPGGQPQH TRBJ1-5 TRBV7-8 NA 14
ASSPLSEINYGYT TRBJ1-2 TRBV18 NA 13
ASSQTGTSDYEQY NA TRBV11-2 TRBD2 13
ASSMRPQY TRBJ2-5 TRBV7-9 NA 8
ACSRQQGNSPLH TRBJ1-6 TRBV27 NA 12
SGSGQTYEQY TRBJ2-7 TRBV20-1 NA 10
TISERASRRVYTEAF TRBJ1-1 TRBV10-3 NA 15
SALAGTGANNEQF TRBJ2-1 TRBV20-1 TRBD1 13
SVDAEAYGYT TRBJ1-2 TRBV29-1 NA 10
ASRGQYPNEQY TRBJ2-5 TRBV7-2 NA 11
ASSLTLYSNEQY TRBJ2-5 TRBV4-1 NA 12
ASSLAKTSGGAVTYNEQF TRBJ2-1 TRBV5-1 TRBD2 18
TSSSGGSSYNEQF TRBJ2-1 TRBV7-2 NA 13
ASRRTGEGPQH TRBJ1-5 TRBV12-3/TRBV12-4 TRBD1 11
ASSFSWANTEAF TRBJ1-1 TRBV12-3/TRBV12-4 NA 12
ASSLMGLAGVNEQF TRBJ2-1 TRBV11-2 TRBD2 14
RAGAPRGTQY TRBJ2-5 TRBV20-1 NA 10
SARGRGRNQPQH TRBJ1-5 TRBV20-1 TRBD1 12
ASSFSVGGRSGYGYT TRBJ1-2 TRBV7-9 NA 15
ASSKLHGRGRADTQY TRBJ2-3 TRBV11-2 NA 15
ASSSTSGIEQETQY TRBJ2-5 TRBV7-9 TRBD2 14
ASSGFTDTQY TRBJ2-3 TRBV12-3/TRBV12-4 NA 10